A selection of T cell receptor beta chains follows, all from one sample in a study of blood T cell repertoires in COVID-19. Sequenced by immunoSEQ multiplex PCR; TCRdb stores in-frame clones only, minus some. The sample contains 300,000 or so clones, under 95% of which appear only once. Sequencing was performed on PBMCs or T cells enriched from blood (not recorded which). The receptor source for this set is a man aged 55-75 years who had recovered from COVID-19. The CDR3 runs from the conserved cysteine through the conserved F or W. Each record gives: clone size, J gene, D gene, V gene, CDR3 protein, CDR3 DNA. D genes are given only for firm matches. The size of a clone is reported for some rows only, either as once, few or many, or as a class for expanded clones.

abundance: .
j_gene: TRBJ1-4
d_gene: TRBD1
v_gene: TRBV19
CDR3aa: CASRRTGPLNEKLFF
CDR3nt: TGTGCCAGTAGGCGGACAGGCCCCTTGAATGAAAAACTGTTTTTT

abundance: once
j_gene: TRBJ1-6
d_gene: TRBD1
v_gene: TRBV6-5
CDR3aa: CASSLSGGINSPLHF
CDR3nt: TGTGCCAGCAGCCTTTCAGGGGGAATAAATTCACCCCTCCACTTT

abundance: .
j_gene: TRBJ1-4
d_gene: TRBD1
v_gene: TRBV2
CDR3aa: CASAGPRQGKKLFF
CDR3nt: TGTGCCAGTGCAGGACCGCGACAGGGCAAAAAACTGTTTTTT

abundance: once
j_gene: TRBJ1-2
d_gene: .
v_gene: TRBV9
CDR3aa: CASSVAGISNYGYTF
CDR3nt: TGTGCCAGCAGCGTAGCGGGGATTTCGAACTATGGCTACACCTTC

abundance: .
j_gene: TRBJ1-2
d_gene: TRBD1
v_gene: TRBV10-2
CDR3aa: CASSPLYGPGQGNLGYGYTF
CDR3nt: TGCGCCAGCAGTCCGCTATATGGACCGGGACAGGGAAATTTAGGCTATGGCTACACCTTC

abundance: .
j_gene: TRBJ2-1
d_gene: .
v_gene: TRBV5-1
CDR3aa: CASSLVYVFGEQFF
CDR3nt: TGCGCCAGCAGCTTGGTATACGTTTTCGGTGAGCAGTTCTTC

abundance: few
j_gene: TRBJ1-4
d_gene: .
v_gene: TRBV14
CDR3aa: CASSLRGANEKLFF
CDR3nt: TGTGCCAGCAGCCTCAGGGGTGCTAATGAAAAACTGTTTTTT

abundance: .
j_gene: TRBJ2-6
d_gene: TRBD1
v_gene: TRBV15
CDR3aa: CATSRDRAGANVLTF
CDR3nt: TGTGCCACCAGCAGGGACAGGGCTGGGGCCAACGTCCTGACTTTC

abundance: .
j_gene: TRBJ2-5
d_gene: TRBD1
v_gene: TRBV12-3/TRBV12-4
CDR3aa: CASRSGTGETQYF
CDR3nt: TGTGCCAGCAGGTCCGGGACAGGAGAGACCCAGTACTTC

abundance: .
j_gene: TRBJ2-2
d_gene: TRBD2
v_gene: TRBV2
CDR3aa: CASTWQVLAGGTGELFF
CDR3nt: TGTGCCAGCACCTGGCAGGTGCTAGCGGGAGGCACCGGGGAGCTGTTTTTT

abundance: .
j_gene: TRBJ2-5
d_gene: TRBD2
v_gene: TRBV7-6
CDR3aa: CASSPPGLAGKETQYF
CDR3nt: TGTGCCAGCAGCCCACCCGGGTTAGCGGGGAAAGAGACCCAGTACTTC

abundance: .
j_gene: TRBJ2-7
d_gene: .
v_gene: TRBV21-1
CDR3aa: CASSKVGQRTVYEQYF
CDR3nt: TGTGCCAGCAGCAAAGTGGGACAACGGACTGTCTACGAGCAGTACTTC

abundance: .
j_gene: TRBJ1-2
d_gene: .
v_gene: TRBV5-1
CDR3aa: CASSVQDGSIYGYTF
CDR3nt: TGCGCCAGCAGCGTACAAGACGGGTCCATCTATGGCTACACCTTC

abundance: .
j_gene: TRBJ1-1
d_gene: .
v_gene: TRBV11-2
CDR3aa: CASSLVIAEAFF
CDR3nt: TGTGCCAGCAGCTTAGTAATCGCTGAAGCTTTCTTT

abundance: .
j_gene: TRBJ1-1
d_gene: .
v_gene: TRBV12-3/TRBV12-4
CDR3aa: CASRPVTGTEAFF
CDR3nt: TGTGCCAGCAGGCCCGTGACAGGTACTGAAGCTTTCTTT

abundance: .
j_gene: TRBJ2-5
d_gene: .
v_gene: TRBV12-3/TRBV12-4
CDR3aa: CASRTGSRETQYF
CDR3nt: TGTGCCAGCAGAACAGGGTCTAGAGAGACCCAGTACTTC

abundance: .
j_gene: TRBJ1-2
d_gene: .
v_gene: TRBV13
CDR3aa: CASSPRGGYGYTF
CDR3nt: TGTGCCAGCAGCCCCAGGGGCGGCTATGGCTACACCTTC

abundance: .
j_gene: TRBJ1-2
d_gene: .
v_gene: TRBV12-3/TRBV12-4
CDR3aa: CASRETGNYGYTF
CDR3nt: TGTGCCAGCAGAGAAACAGGGAACTATGGCTACACCTTC

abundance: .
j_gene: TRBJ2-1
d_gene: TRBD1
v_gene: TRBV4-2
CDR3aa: CASSSGQGFGEQFF
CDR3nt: TGTGCCAGCAGCAGCGGACAGGGGTTCGGTGAGCAGTTCTTC

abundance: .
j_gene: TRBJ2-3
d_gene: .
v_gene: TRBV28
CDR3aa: CASLEGGFLSISSSTDTQYF
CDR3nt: TGTGCCAGCCTTGAAGGAGGATTTCTATCTATCTCTTCTAGCACAGATACGCAGTATTTT

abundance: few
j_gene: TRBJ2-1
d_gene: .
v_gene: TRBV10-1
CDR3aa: CASSAWANPNEQFF
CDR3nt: TGCGCCAGCAGTGCGTGGGCCAACCCCAATGAGCAGTTCTTC

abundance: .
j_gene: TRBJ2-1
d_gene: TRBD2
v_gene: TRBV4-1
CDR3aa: CASSRTSGGLPLFDEQFF
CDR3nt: TGCGCCAGCAGCCGGACTAGCGGAGGACTGCCCCTATTCGATGAGCAGTTCTTC

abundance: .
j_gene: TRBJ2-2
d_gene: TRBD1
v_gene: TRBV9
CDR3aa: CASSTGGTGELFF
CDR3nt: TGTGCCAGCAGTACAGGGGGCACCGGGGAGCTGTTTTTT

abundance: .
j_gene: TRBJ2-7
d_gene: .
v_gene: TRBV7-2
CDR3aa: CASSSRGATTYEQYF
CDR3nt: TGTGCCAGCAGCTCCCGGGGGGCGACCACCTACGAGCAGTACTTC

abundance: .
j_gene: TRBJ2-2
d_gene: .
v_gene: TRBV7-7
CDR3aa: CASSPGVVLAGELFF
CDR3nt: TGTGCTAGCAGCCCCGGGGTAGTGTTGGCCGGGGAGCTGTTTTTT

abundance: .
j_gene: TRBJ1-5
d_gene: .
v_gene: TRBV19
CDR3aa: CASSTRRTSYSNQPQHF
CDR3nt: TGTGCCAGTAGTACGCGCCGGACTTCATATAGCAATCAGCCCCAGCATTTT

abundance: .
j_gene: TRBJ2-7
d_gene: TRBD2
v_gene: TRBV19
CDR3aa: CASSGLAGGAEQYF
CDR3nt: TGTGCCAGTAGCGGACTCGCGGGAGGCGCCGAGCAGTACTTC

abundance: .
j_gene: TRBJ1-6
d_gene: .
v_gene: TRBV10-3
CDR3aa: CATVDPGVSPLHF
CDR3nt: TGTGCCACCGTCGATCCCGGGGTTTCACCCCTCCACTTT

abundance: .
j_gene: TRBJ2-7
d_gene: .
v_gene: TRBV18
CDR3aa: CASSTYSYEQYF
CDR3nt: TGTGCCAGCTCAACATACTCCTACGAGCAGTACTTC

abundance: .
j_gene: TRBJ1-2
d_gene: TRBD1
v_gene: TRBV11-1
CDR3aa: CASSRGTGTNYGYTF
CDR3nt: TGTGCCAGCAGCCGCGGGACAGGGACTAACTATGGCTACACCTTC

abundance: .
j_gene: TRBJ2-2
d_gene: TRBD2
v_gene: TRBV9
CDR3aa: CASSVSPTRAGGTGELFF
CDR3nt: TGTGCCAGCAGCGTAAGCCCTACCCGCGCGGGGGGGACCGGGGAGCTGTTTTTT

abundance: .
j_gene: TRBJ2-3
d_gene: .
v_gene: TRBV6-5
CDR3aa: CASGAGAGGTQYF
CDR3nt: TGTGCCAGCGGCGCGGGGGCGGGTGGGACGCAGTATTTT

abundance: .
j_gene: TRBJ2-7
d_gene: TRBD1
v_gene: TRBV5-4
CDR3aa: CASSFRGHYEQYF
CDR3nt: TGTGCCAGCAGCTTTAGGGGGCACTACGAGCAGTACTTC

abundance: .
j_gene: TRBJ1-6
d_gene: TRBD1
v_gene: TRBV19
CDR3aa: CASRGGPRSSYNSPLHF
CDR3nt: TGTGCCAGTAGAGGGGGCCCCAGGAGCTCCTATAATTCACCCCTCCACTTT

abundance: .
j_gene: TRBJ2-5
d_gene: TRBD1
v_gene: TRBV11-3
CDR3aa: CASQGARAETQYF
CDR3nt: TGTGCCTCCCAGGGGGCGAGGGCGGAGACCCAGTACTTC

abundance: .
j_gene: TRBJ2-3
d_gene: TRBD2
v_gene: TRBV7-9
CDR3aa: CASSPRVGLAGRETQYF
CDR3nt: TGTGCCAGCAGCCCAAGAGTCGGACTAGCGGGACGGGAAACGCAGTATTTT